Presented here are 10 T cell receptor beta chains from one specimen sequenced in a study of blood T cell repertoires in COVID-19. Repertoires were generated with immunoSEQ multiplex PCR, while TCRdb's copy carries only in-frame clones and drops some. The sample carries fewer than 350,000 clones, approximately 90% recorded once. Sequencing was done on a sample of PBMCs or T cells enriched from blood (not recorded which). The receptors were sampled from a woman aged 40 to 50 with acute COVID-19.

On this clone itself: Other nucleotide sequences from this sample produce the same CDR3. The CDR3 loop reads CATSRQKETQYF. CDR3 sequence (DNA): TGTGCCACCAGCCGCCAGAAAGAGACCCAGTACTTC. The chain is built from TRBV15 and TRBJ2-5; the D is unclear. V was shortened by 5 bases and J by 3 bases, with 7 bases between the two germline ends. This CDR3 contains 12 residues. CDR1 is LNHNV, CDR2 YYDKDF, per germline (reference sequence).

The chain is built from TRBV6-5 and TRBJ1-4, with D perhaps matching TRBD1 (5 bases). The germline V gene encodes CDR1 MNHEY and CDR2 SVGAGI. Trimming cost V 7 bases and J 8 bases, with 17 bases left between them. The CDR3 runs 14 residues. The CDR3 DNA reads as TGTGCCAGCATTGGGCGGCAGGGCTCCGAAAAACTGTTTTTT. Protein: CASIGRQGSEKLFF.

The chain recombines TRBV9 with TRBJ2-1, with D perhaps TRBD2 (7 bases). In germline, CDR1 is SGDLS, CDR2 YYNGEE. The CDR3 extends over 15 amino acids. V was trimmed by 0 bases and J by 2 bases, leaving 9 bases between them. CDR3 sequence: CASSVEGGTYNEQFF. CDR3 nucleotide sequence: TGTGCCAGCAGCGTAGAGGGGGGGACCTACAATGAGCAGTTCTTC.

The rearrangement links TRBV18 to TRBJ2-5; 9 nucleotides agree with TRBD2. The CDR3 covers 14 residues. V lost 3 bases and J lost 3; bases outside the gene matches: 2. Germline V CDR1 and CDR2: KGHSH, LQKENI. CDR3 bases: TGTGCCAGCTCACCCGCGGGGGGGAAAGAGACCCAGTACTTC. As protein: CASSPAGGKETQYF.

This clone has just one count. The chain is built from TRBV11-2 and TRBJ1-5; TRBD1 matches at 8 bases. The CDR3 has 16 amino acids. Losses at the gene ends were 2 bases for V and 5 bases for J; bases not matched to a gene: 8. Germline values: CDR1 SGHAT, CDR2 FQNNGV. The CDR3 reads CASSLTGGQADQPQHF. The CDR3 DNA reads TGTGCCAGCAGCTTAACGGGGGGACAGGCGGATCAGCCCCAGCATTTT.

The rearrangement links TRBV5-1 to TRBJ1-4; D gene unclear. The V gene lost 0 bases and the J gene lost 0 bases, with 6 bases spanning the gap. CDR3 length: 15 residues. Germline V gives CDR1 SGHRS, CDR2 YFSETQ. CDR3: CASSLDSSTNEKLFF. CDR3 sequence (DNA): TGCGCCAGCAGCTTGGACAGTTCAACTAATGAAAAACTGTTTTTT. Supplemented by reference TRBV5-1 and TRBJ1-4, the full variable domain reads KAGVTQTPRYLIKTRGQQVTLSCSPISGHRSVSWYQQTPGQGLQFLFEYFSETQRNKGNFPGRFSGRQFSNSRSEMNVSTLELGDSALYLCASSLDSSTNEKLFFGSGTQLSVL.

The V and J genes are TRBV12-5 and TRBJ1-5; no reliable D call. Looked up from germline, CDR1 is LGHNT and CDR2 is FRNRAP. Trimming cost V 5 bases and J 9 bases, with 8 bases left between them. This CDR3 is 11 amino acids long. CDR3 protein: CASGRGGPQHF. The CDR3 DNA reads as TGTGCTAGTGGTCGAGGAGGGCCCCAGCATTTT.

The gene calls are TRBV28 and TRBJ1-1, with 8 bases fitting TRBD1. CDR3 length: 17 amino acids. J gave up 4 bases and V 3 bases, and 13 bases lay outside the gene matches. From germline, CDR1 is MDHEN and CDR2 SYDVKM. In DNA form, the CDR3 reads TGTGCCAGCAGTTTGTGGGATGGACAGGGAAGAGTCACTGAAGCTTTCTTT. Translation gives CASSLWDGQGRVTEAFF.

J is TRBJ1-2 and V is TRBV4-3, with D unclear. CDR3 size: 16 residues. Between the trimmed V and J ends, which lost 0 bases and 0 bases, there was a span of 11 bases. Germline V CDR1 and CDR2: LGHNA, YSLEER. The CDR3 sequence: CASSQEIHRANYGYTF. In nucleotides, the CDR3 is TGCGCCAGCAGCCAAGAAATTCACAGAGCTAACTATGGCTACACCTTC.

The J gene is TRBJ1-2, the V gene TRBV29-1; D unresolved. Germline V gives CDR1 SQVTM, CDR2 ANQGSEA. CDR3 length: 13 amino acids. V was shortened by 7 bases and J by 2 bases, with 14 bases between the two germline ends. CDR3 coding DNA: TGCAGCGCCACCGAGCCGCCCAACTATGGCTACACCTTC. Translation: CSATEPPNYGYTF.